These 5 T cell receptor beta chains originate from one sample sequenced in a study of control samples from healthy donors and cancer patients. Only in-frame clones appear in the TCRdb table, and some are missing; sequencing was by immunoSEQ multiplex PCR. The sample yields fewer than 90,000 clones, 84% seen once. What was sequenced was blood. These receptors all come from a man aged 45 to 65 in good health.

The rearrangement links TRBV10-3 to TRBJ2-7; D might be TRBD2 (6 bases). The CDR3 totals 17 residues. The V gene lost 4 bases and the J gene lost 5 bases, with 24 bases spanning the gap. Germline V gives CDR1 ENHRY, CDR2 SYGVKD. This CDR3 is CAISVSVRSGGIDEQYF. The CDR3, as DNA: TGTGCCATCAGTGTATCCGTGAGGTCGGGCGGGATTGACGAGCAGTACTTC.

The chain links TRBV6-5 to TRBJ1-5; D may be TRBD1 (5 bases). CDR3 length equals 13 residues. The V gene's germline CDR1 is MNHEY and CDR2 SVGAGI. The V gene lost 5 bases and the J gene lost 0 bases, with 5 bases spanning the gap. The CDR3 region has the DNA TGTGCCAGCAGTAGGGGTAGCAATCAGCCCCAGCATTTT. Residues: CASSRGSNQPQHF.

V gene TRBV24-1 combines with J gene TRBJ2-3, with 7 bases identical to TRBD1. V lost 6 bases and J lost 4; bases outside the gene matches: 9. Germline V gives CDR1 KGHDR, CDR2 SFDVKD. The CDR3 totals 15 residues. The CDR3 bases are TGTGCCACCAGTACGAGACAGGGCGCCCCAGATACGCAGTATTTT. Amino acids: CATSTRQGAPDTQYF.

The CDR3 sequence: CAWTTGLNTEAFF. CDR3 sequence (DNA): TGTGCCTGGACTACAGGCTTGAACACTGAAGCTTTCTTT. This rearrangement joins TRBV30 to TRBJ1-1; D might be TRBD1 (5 bases). Germline V gene lookup returns CDR1 GTSNPN and CDR2 SVGIG (reference sequence). This CDR3 has 13 residues. V lost 4 bases, J lost 0 bases, and 9 bases lay in between.

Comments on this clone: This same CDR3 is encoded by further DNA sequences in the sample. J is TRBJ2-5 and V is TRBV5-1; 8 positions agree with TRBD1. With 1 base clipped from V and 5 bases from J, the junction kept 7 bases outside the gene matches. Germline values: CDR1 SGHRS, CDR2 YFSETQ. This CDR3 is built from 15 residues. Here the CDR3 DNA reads TGCGCCAGCAGCTTGTCCCCAGGGGGCTTGGAGACCCAGTACTTC. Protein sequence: CASSLSPGGLETQYF.